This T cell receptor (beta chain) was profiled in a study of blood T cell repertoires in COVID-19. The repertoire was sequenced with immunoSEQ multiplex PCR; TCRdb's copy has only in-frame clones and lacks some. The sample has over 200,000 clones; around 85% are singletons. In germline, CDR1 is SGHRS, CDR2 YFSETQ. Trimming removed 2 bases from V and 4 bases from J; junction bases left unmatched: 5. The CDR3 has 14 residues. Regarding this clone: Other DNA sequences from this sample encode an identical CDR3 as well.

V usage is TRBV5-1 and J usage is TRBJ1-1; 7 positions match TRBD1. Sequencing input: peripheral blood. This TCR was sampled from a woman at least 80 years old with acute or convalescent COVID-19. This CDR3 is CASSLAGGGTEAFF. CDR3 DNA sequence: TGCGCCAGCAGCTTAGCAGGGGGAGGCACTGAAGCTTTCTTT.